This entry lists 10 T cell receptor beta chains sequenced from one sample in a study of sequential checkpoint blockade in melanoma. The treatment denotes: randomized to nivolumab then ipilimumab (arm A) or the reverse (arm B). Clones were read by immunoSEQ multiplex PCR, and TCRdb kept only the in-frame ones, dropping some. This table has approximately 860 clones, approximately 23% appearing once. The sequenced sample was tumor tissue (inferred from file names), obtained from a patient given nivolumab and ipilimumab in sequence. The receptors derive from a human donor with melanoma.

This clone was picked up one time. The chain employs TRBV12-5 and TRBJ1-2; D remains unclear. The ends were cut back, 5 bases at V and 8 bases at J, with 18 bases in the middle. The CDR3 has 14 residues. From germline, CDR1 is LGHNT and CDR2 FRNRAP. The CDR3 DNA reads TGTGCTAGTGGTCCCCTGGGAGGAAGGGTCGGCTACACCTTC. It specifies CASGPLGGRVGYTF.

The sample holds a few counts of this clone. J is TRBJ2-1 and V is TRBV6-8, with D tentatively TRBD1 or TRBD2 (5 bases each). In germline, CDR1 is MNHGY, CDR2 SAAAGT. This CDR3 has 12 residues. The germline V and J ends were trimmed by 5 bases and 7 bases, with 9 bases remaining between them. CDR3 nucleotide sequence: TGTGCCAGCAGTCACGGGGCTAATGAGCAGTTCTTC. Translation gives CASSHGANEQFF.

In this sample, this clone turned up a few times. This sequence joins TRBV30 and TRBJ2-5; 9 nucleotides align to TRBD1. After removal of 3 bases from V and 9 bases from J, the junction contained 8 bases not matched to a gene. The CDR3 is 13 residues long. The germline V gene has CDR1 GTSNPN and CDR2 SVGIG (reference sequence). The CDR3 here is CAWRTGGFNPQYF. The CDR3, as DNA: TGTGCCTGGAGAACAGGGGGCTTTAATCCCCAGTACTTC.

The chain employs TRBV23-1 and TRBJ2-4, with D perhaps TRBD1 (6 bases). TRBV23-1 is an ORF, with its function uncertain. This CDR3 contains 17 residues. Trimming took off 1 base at V and 2 bases at J, with 15 bases between the two ends. The CDR3 nucleotides read TGCGCCAGCAGTCAATATACAGGGTGGGGCCCCAAAAACATTCAGTACTTC. This translates into CASSQYTGWGPKNIQYF.

The chain combines TRBV10-2 with TRBJ2-3, with TRBD2 matching 8 bases. Germline V gene lookup returns CDR1 WSHSY and CDR2 SAAADI. The CDR3 extends over 15 amino acids. V lost 2 bases and J lost 4; bases outside the gene matches: 5. CDR3 DNA: TGCGCCAGCAGTGAGGCGGGACTAGGCGCAGATACGCAGTATTTT. Its translation is CASSEAGLGADTQYF.

The chain couples TRBV9 to TRBJ1-3; D gene ambiguous. CDR3 length: 13 residues. Germline V gives CDR1 SGDLS, CDR2 YYNGEE. V lost 0 bases and J 2 bases, leaving 3 bases between the germline ends. This CDR3 is CASSVAPGNTIYF. In DNA form, the CDR3 reads TGTGCCAGCAGCGTAGCCCCTGGAAACACCATATATTTT.

Judged by abundance, this clone is large. CDR3 bases: TGTGCCAGCAGTTACTCGGGCGGAATCTACGAGCAGTACTTC. This gives the protein CASSYSGGIYEQYF. This chain uses TRBV6-8 with TRBJ2-7, with D unresolved. Germline values: CDR1 MNHGY, CDR2 SAAAGT. Trimming cost V 0 bases and J 3 bases, with 9 bases left between them. The CDR3 runs 14 residues.

The chain recombines TRBV4-1 with TRBJ2-3; 8 positions agree with TRBD1. The CDR3 loop spans 16 amino acids. Losses at the gene ends were 1 base for V and 0 bases for J; bases not matched to a gene: 3. Germline values: CDR1 MGHRA, CDR2 YSYEKL. This CDR3 is CASSQGTGGSTDTQYF. Written as DNA, the CDR3 is TGCGCCAGCAGCCAAGGAACAGGGGGAAGCACAGATACGCAGTATTTT.

This clone was seen only a few times. The chain joins TRBV28 to TRBJ1-1; D gene uncertain. The CDR3 is 12 residues long. Between the trimmed V and J ends, which lost 4 bases and 0 bases, there was a span of 3 bases. Germline V CDR1 and CDR2: MDHEN, SYDVKM. The CDR3 spells CASSWLNTEAFF. CDR3 bases: TGTGCCAGCAGTTGGCTGAACACTGAAGCTTTCTTT.

This clone occurred a few times. The chain carries TRBV7-1 and TRBJ2-1, with D tentatively TRBD1 or TRBD2 (5 bases each). TRBV7-1 counts as an open reading frame of uncertain function. The CDR3 has 13 residues. V gave up 5 bases and J gave up 9 bases, with 14 bases separating them. CDR3: CASSPRGAPEQFF. The CDR3 nucleotides read TGTGCCAGCAGCCCCCGAGGGGCCCCTGAGCAGTTCTTC.